This T cell receptor beta chain was profiled in a study of T cells in Graves' hyperthyroidism and ophthalmopathy. Whole-study findings and limits: The authors' 13 V-J model separated ophthalmopathy from stable hyperthyroidism.

Amplified TCR beta CDR3 regions derived from RNA transcripts. The TCR CDR3 was amplified in a first-round RT-PCR using the HTBI primer set. TCRdb ran MiXCR on the multiplex PCR reads and lists one entry per CDR3 protein. The table shows hundreds of thousands of distinct CDR3 sequences, with about 15% occurring only once. This clonotype was seen at least ten times. The antigen is not known. Stable disease denoted Graves' hyperthyroidism without ophthalmopathy progression within 18 months. The CDR3 spans 15 residues. V lost 2 bases to trimming and J lost 4 bases, with 12 bases between them. This chain joins TRBV12-3 or TRBV12-4 and TRBJ1-5; D not resolved. The sequence was obtained from a woman between 18 and 29 years old with Graves' hyperthyroidism. The source material was blood. CDR3 nucleotides: TGTGCCAGCAGTTTACGGAATCCAAGGAATCAGCCCCAGCATTTT. It encodes CASSLRNPRNQPQHF.